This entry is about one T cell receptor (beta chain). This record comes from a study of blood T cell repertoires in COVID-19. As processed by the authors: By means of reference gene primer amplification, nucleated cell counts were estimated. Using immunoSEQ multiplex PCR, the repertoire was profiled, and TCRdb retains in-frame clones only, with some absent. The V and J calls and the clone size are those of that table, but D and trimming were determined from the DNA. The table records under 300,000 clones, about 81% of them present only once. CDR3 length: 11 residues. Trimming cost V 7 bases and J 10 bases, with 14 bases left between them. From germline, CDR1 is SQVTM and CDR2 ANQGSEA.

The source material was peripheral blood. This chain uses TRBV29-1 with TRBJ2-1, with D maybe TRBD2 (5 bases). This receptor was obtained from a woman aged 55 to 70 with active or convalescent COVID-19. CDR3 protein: CSGSDPGEQFF. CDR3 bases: TGCAGCGGCAGCGACCCGGGGGAGCAGTTCTTC.